The 11 T cell receptor beta chains below were found in one sample sequenced in a study of T cells expressing NK-cell markers. Using the 5' RACE reads, TCRdb records one entry per CDR3 protein without DNA. This table lists some 150,000 distinct CDR3 sequences. Sequencing was done on a sample of blood T cells: a sorted CD56 or NKG2C T cell subset, CD4+ or CD8+ T cells, or bulk PBMC T cells (not recorded which). The receptors shown here come from a woman aged 50 to 60 in good health.

The J gene is TRBJ1-2, the V gene TRBV4-1; there is no DNA to check the TCRdb D call of TRBD1. CDR1 is MGHRA and CDR2 is YSYEKL in the germline V gene. This CDR3 contains 17 residues. The CDR3 is CASSQDNRGSPSYGYTF.

The chain is built from TRBV9 and TRBJ2-3; lacking DNA, the TRBD1 call made by TCRdb goes unchecked. This CDR3 spans 17 amino acids. Germline lookup yields CDR1 SGDLS and CDR2 YYNGEE. The CDR3 loop reads CASSTLSQDTTTDTQYF.

The chain links TRBV4-2 to TRBJ2-1; the D gene TCRdb calls, TRBD1, cannot be checked with no DNA. From germline, CDR1 is LGHNA and CDR2 YNFKEQ. CDR3 length: 17 residues. CDR3 sequence reads: CASSQADGTEGYNEQFF.

CDR3 residues: CASSPDNYGYTF. J is TRBJ1-2 and V is TRBV19. Germline CDR1 LNHDA, CDR2 SQIVND (reference sequence). CDR3 length equals 12 residues.

The gene calls are TRBV2 and TRBJ2-7; no DNA is available, so the TRBD2 call from TCRdb remains unchecked. This CDR3 is built from 13 residues. Germline V gene lookup returns CDR1 SNHLY and CDR2 FYNNEI. The CDR3 is CASTPEAGYEQYF.

The gene calls are TRBV5-1 and TRBJ2-1; TCRdb's D gene call, TRBD1, goes unchecked for lack of DNA. The CDR3 has 16 amino acids. CDR1 and CDR2 (germline): SGHRS, YFSETQ. CDR3 sequence reads: CASSLDRDRANNEQFF. Full variable domain (remainder filled in from reference TRBV5-1 and TRBJ2-1): KAGVTQTPRYLIKTRGQQVTLSCSPISGHRSVSWYQQTPGQGLQFLFEYFSETQRNKGNFPGRFSGRQFSNSRSEMNVSTLELGDSALYLCASSLDRDRANNEQFFGPGTRLTVL.

The chain links TRBV7-9 to TRBJ1-5; the D gene TCRdb calls, TRBD1, cannot be checked with no DNA. Looked up from germline, CDR1 is SEHNR and CDR2 is FQNEAQ (reference sequence). The CDR3 covers 15 residues. CDR3 residues: CASSFTGTSNQPQHF.

The CDR3 is CASSDYRYNEQFF. The genes are TRBV2 and TRBJ2-1. Germline-derived CDR1 and CDR2 are SNHLY and FYNNEI. The CDR3 runs 13 residues. The full variable domain, with the rest looked up from reference TRBV2 and TRBJ2-1, is EPEVTQTPSHQVTQMGQEVILRCVPISNHLYFYWYRQILGQKVEFLVSFYNNEISEKSEIFDDQFSVERPDGSNFTLKIRSTKLEDSAMYFCASSDYRYNEQFFGPGTRLTVL.

The rearrangement uses TRBV20-1 and TRBJ2-2; the TCRdb call, TRBD1, lacks DNA for checking. The CDR3 consists of 16 residues. CDR1 DFQATT and CDR2 SNEGSKA come from the germline V gene (reference sequence). The CDR3: CSARDRNGGNTGELFF.

This chain connects TRBV9 to TRBJ2-7; the TCRdb call, TRBD2, lacks DNA for checking. The CDR3 is 14 amino acids. Germline V CDR1 and CDR2: SGDLS, YYNGEE. CDR3 amino acids: CASSAAGLNYEQYF.

The J gene is TRBJ1-1, the V gene TRBV6-5. Germline-derived CDR1 and CDR2 are MNHEY and SVGAGI. The CDR3 consists of 13 residues. The CDR3 spells CASSLGEGTEAFF.